These T cell receptor beta chains were read from a single sample in a study of Ad26.COV2.S vaccination and SARS-CoV-2 variants. The table came from immunoSEQ multiplex PCR; TCRdb's copy has only in-frame clones and leaves some out. In the table there are under 250,000 clones, around 85% of which are singletons. Material: peripheral blood, obtained in a trial of Ad26.COV2.S vaccine versus placebo. The receptor source for this set is a person aged 18-65 years who received the Ad26.COV2.S COVID-19 vaccine or a placebo. Each CDR3 is given with its conserved first and last residue. The D gene is left open where the match is weak. Some rows mark clone size as missing; the rest say once, few, many or name a class of expanded clone.

clone size	D gene	V gene	J gene	CDR3 DNA	CDR3 protein
-	-	TRBV5-1	TRBJ1-2	TGCGCCAGCAGCCTTGAAGGGTTTGGCTACACCTTC	CASSLEGFGYTF
-	-	TRBV5-4	TRBJ2-7	TGTGCCAGCAGCTTGAACTGGGCGGGGAGTTCCTACGAGCAGTACTTC	CASSLNWAGSSYEQYF
few	-	TRBV2	TRBJ1-6	TGTGCCAGCAGACTATCTCATTCACCCCTCCACTTT	CASRLSHSPLHF
-	-	TRBV28	TRBJ2-1	TGTGCCAGCAGAACCCACCGTGAGCAGTTCTTC	CASRTHREQFF
once	TRBD1	TRBV6-4	TRBJ2-3	TGTGCCAGCTCGCAGGACAGGGTGGGAGGAGATACGCAGTATTTT	CASSQDRVGGDTQYF
-	-	TRBV19	TRBJ2-2	TGTGCCACTTTTACAGGCCCCGGGGAGCTGTTTTTT	CATFTGPGELFF
once	-	TRBV7-9	TRBJ2-7	TGTGCCAGCAGCCAAAGGCCAACAGGGTTCCACGAGCAGTACTTC	CASSQRPTGFHEQYF
-	-	TRBV16	TRBJ2-2	TGTGCCAGCAGCCAATCAGGGGCGAACACCGGGGAGCTGTTTTTT	CASSQSGANTGELFF
once	TRBD1	TRBV19	TRBJ1-3	TGTGCCAGTAGTTCCCGTGGACAGGGAAGAAACACCATATATTTT	CASSSRGQGRNTIYF
few	-	TRBV10-1	TRBJ1-5	TGCGCCAGCAGCCCCATTCAAACCCTCAGAAGCTATAGCAATCAGCCCCAGCATTTT	CASSPIQTLRSYSNQPQHF
-	-	TRBV5-4	TRBJ2-3	TGTGCCAGCAGCCGAGGGGACACAGATACGCAGTATTTT	CASSRGDTDTQYF
-	-	TRBV12-3/TRBV12-4	TRBJ2-3	TGTGCCAGCAGTGCCCTGAGGGTGGATACGCAGTATTTT	CASSALRVDTQYF
-	TRBD1	TRBV10-3	TRBJ1-1	TGTGCCATCAGTGAAGGGACAGGGGGCGAGATGAACACTGAAGCTTTCTTT	CAISEGTGGEMNTEAFF
-	TRBD2	TRBV5-1	TRBJ2-3	TGCGCCAGCAGCTTGGCCGTCGGCGGGGGGGCATCGGATACGCAGTATTTT	CASSLAVGGGASDTQYF
few	-	TRBV2	TRBJ1-1	TGTGCCAGCAGCGGGGGTACGGGTAACACTGAAGCTTTCTTT	CASSGGTGNTEAFF